Listed below are T cell receptor beta chains from one sample, sequenced in a study of early T cells in non-severe SARS-CoV-2 infection. Using its own MiXCR run on the 5' RACE reads, TCRdb lists one record per CDR3 protein. The sample has some 89,000 distinct CDR3 sequences, more than 9.5% seen once; the top ten hold 4.7%. This material consisted of whole blood, taken at baseline. All receptors derive from an adult who was a healthcare worker with PCR-confirmed SARS-CoV-2 infection or an uninfected control (not recorded which). Each CDR3 is given with its conserved first and last residue.

v_gene	CDR3aa
TRBV20-1	CSANPGTYQETQYF
TRBV10-2	CASSDRFLGSGNTIYF
TRBV29-1	CSVPLTEQFF
TRBV11-2	CASSLGLAGVNTGELFF
TRBV10-3	CAIAAGSEQYF
TRBV7-2	CASSFNQGNTEAFF
TRBV7-9	CASSTHPGLAGGYNEQFF
TRBV7-8	CASSLVGSGTDTQYF
TRBV20-1	CSAGPGGGADTQYF
TRBV11-1	CASSFNPSNEQFF
TRBV7-9	CASSTSYPEPGQGGVDTQYF
TRBV5-4	CASSRRVDQGTQYF
TRBV3-1	CASSQARTGPYGYTF
TRBV7-2	CASSLGPWEKLFF
TRBV18	CASSPTGGYGYTF
TRBV7-9	CASSLGPSSPTFF
TRBV20-1	CSAREAISGNSPLHF
TRBV4-2	CASSQGSGLVETQYF
TRBV9	CASSLKGNRNYGYTF
TRBV5-1	CASSTGQQANYGYTF
TRBV29-1	CSAVLNTGELFF
TRBV5-1	CASSSTGGGVTDTQYF
TRBV14	CASSQDSGVLYEQFF
TRBV20-1	CSASRDVQYF
TRBV29-1	CSVEDLFLGGTDTQYF
TRBV24-1	CATSDSTGKLFF
TRBV6-5	CASSSEIEAFF
TRBV4-3	CASSQGARSYEQYF
TRBV5-1	CASSFGGQTLSYGYTF
TRBV6-2/TRBV6-3	CASSHVGGAFWEQFF
TRBV20-1	CSARSGTGNTIYF
TRBV7-9	CASSLVRSYEQYF
TRBV5-1	CASSLEERGADTQYF
TRBV7-9	CASRRVLGEKLFF
TRBV9	CASSVEVGPGTGELFF
TRBV20-1	CSARPYRGLDYGYTF
TRBV7-9	CASSLGSDSTNYGYTF
TRBV19	CASSPMHLYEQYF
TRBV10-3	CAISESGLAGGRGSYNEQFF
TRBV9	CASSARDTYYEQYF
TRBV11-2	CASSPPWVGRAQFF
TRBV19	CASSTQGFREKLFF
TRBV30	CAWRGGSEISDTQYF
TRBV19	CASSNLRGPDTQYF
TRBV29-1	CSVQQGSGQPQHF
TRBV27	CASSSRGVRDTEAFF
TRBV20-1	CSAREVESYYGYTF
TRBV6-1	CASSEGAGANYGYTF
TRBV29-1	CSVESQTTNYGYTF
TRBV7-9	CASSNPGQNDYEQYF
TRBV2	CASSERRGLTGELFF
TRBV29-1	CSVDELTLDRYTF
TRBV29-1	CSVSGAQGDEKLFF
TRBV12-3/TRBV12-4	CASSRRDRDSYGYTF
TRBV7-8	CASRRTGGAGELFF
TRBV7-2	CASSPGTVAFF
TRBV10-1	CASSVRQGIYNEQFF
TRBV10-1	CASSEPYTGELFF